Below, 11 T cell receptor beta chains from the same sample are listed, as sequenced in a study of identical twins. TCRdb itself ran the 5' RACE reads through MiXCR, one entry per CDR3 protein. The table shows 1.5 million to 2 million distinct CDR3 sequences, with around 33% occurring only once. Sequencing input: cord blood. These receptors were collected from a newborn girl in good health.

In its sample, this clonotype was seen many times. The chain carries TRBV20-1 and TRBJ2-5; no definite D call. CDR1 and CDR2 from the germline V gene are DFQATT and SNEGSKA (reference sequence). The CDR3 totals 13 residues. Trimming removed 4 bases at V and 5 bases at J, with 14 bases between. This CDR3 reads CSAKPGPIETQYF. In DNA, the CDR3 is TGCAGTGCTAAGCCGGGCCCCATTGAGACCCAGTACTTC.

This clonotype was counted a few times. The chain joins TRBV7-8 to TRBJ2-1; either TRBD1 or TRBD2 may supply D (5 bases each). Germline V gives CDR1 SGHVS, CDR2 FQNEAQ. Trimming shortened V by 3 bases and J by 4 bases, and 13 bases separated the two germline ends. The CDR3 extends over 15 amino acids. The CDR3 protein is CASSFRRDPYNEQFF. The CDR3 nucleotides read TGTGCCAGCAGCTTCCGCCGGGACCCGTACAATGAGCAGTTCTTC. Variable domain in full (rest from reference TRBV7-8 and TRBJ2-1): GAGVSQSPRYKVAKRGQDVALRCDPISGHVSLFWYQQALGQGPEFLTYFQNEAQLDKSGLPSDRFFAERPEGSVSTLKIQRTQQEDSAVYLCASSFRRDPYNEQFFGPGTRLTVL.

J is TRBJ1-1 and V is TRBV2; D might be TRBD1 (6 bases). Trimming took off 6 bases at V and 0 bases at J, with 14 bases between the two ends. Germline CDR1 and CDR2: SNHLY and FYNNEI. This CDR3 has 15 residues. The CDR3 DNA sequence: TGTGCCAGCAGGACCAGGGGAGCAATGAACACTGAAGCTTTCTTT. Protein sequence: CASRTRGAMNTEAFF.

The chain links TRBV29-1 to TRBJ2-5; 8 nucleotides match TRBD2. This CDR3 region has 14 residues. Germline lookup yields CDR1 SQVTM and CDR2 ANQGSEA. V lost 3 bases to trimming and J lost 11 bases; unmatched junction nucleotides: 14. In nucleotides, the CDR3 is TGCAGCGTTGACGTCGGGGGGGATTACAATGAGCAGTACTTC. This codes for CSVDVGGDYNEQYF.

The chain combines TRBV3-1 with TRBJ1-2; D is possibly TRBD1 (5 bases). V gave up 4 bases and J gave up 3 bases, with 12 bases separating them. Germline V gene sequence: CDR1 LGHDT, CDR2 YNNKEL (reference sequence). This CDR3 is 14 amino acids long. CDR3 region: CASSPVQVHYGYTF. As DNA, the CDR3 is TGTGCCAGCAGCCCGGTACAGGTGCACTATGGCTACACCTTC.

The chain recombines TRBV6-5 with TRBJ1-1, with D possibly being TRBD1 (6 bases). CDR1 is MNHEY, CDR2 SVGAGI, per germline. V was cut by 2 bases and J by 1 base, with 23 bases left in between. This CDR3 has 19 amino acids. The DNA for the CDR3 is TGTGCCAGCAGTTACCACTCGGACAGTCGAGGTCCCGCGAACACTGAAGCTTTCTTT. Its protein product is CASSYHSDSRGPANTEAFF.

The chain is built from TRBV9 and TRBJ2-3; 9 bases fit TRBD2. CDR3 length: 18 residues. The junction had 10 bases not matched to a gene; V was cut back by 1 base and J by 1 base. In germline, CDR1 is SGDLS, CDR2 YYNGEE. The CDR3 spells CASSVYSWASGGTDTQYF. CDR3 in DNA: TGTGCCAGCAGCGTATATTCCTGGGCTAGCGGGGGCACAGATACGCAGTATTTT.

In this sample, this clonotype turned up a few times. The V and J genes are TRBV6-1 and TRBJ1-1; the D gene is possibly TRBD1 (5 bases). Trimming pared 6 bases from V and 6 bases from J, leaving 14 bases between. This CDR3 contains 13 residues. Looked up from germline, CDR1 is MNHNS and CDR2 is SASEGT. The DNA of the CDR3 is TGTGCCAGCAGCCCACGGGGGAGTTCTGAAGCTTTCTTT. This translates into CASSPRGSSEAFF.

This chain connects TRBV28 to TRBJ2-1, with D perhaps TRBD1 (5 bases). The tail of the sequence fits TRBJ2-7 better, so the J call may be wrong. Germline CDR1 is MDHEN and CDR2 is SYDVKM. This CDR3 is built from 15 residues. CDR3 bases: TGTGCCAGCAGTTTAGCAGGGTCTACCTACAATGAGCAGTACTTC. Its translation: CASSLAGSTYNEQYF.

This clonotype was seen once. This may be a read error, as it is one base from a much larger clone. The chain carries TRBV24-1 and TRBJ2-7; D gene ambiguous. Trimming took off 3 bases at V and 7 bases at J, with 12 bases between the two ends. CDR1 KGHDR and CDR2 SFDVKD come from the germline V gene. This CDR3 spans 13 amino acids. This chain's CDR3 is CATSDTLADEQYF. CDR3 DNA sequence: TGTGCCACCAGTGATACCCTGGCTGATGAGCAGTACTTC.

Comments on this clonotype: The junction differs from germline at one of its ends, possibly a read error. The chain couples TRBV4-2 to TRBJ2-1; possibly TRBD2 for D (6 bases). This CDR3 is 18 amino acids long. Germline V CDR1 and CDR2: LGHNA, YNFKEQ. In DNA, the CDR3 is TGTACCAGCAGCCAAGTTATGCGGGACTGGAGCTCCTACAATGAGCAGTTCTTC. Amino acids: CTSSQVMRDWSSYNEQFF.